This T cell receptor (beta chain) was sequenced for a study of cytomegalovirus exposure and HLA in healthy donors. There are 16 residues in the CDR3. Germline-derived CDR1 and CDR2 are LGHNT and FRNRAP. Unmatched junction bases numbered 9, after V lost 5 bases and J lost 2 bases. For this clone: What it recognizes is unknown.

Overall study results and limits: The study listed 164 cytomegalovirus-associated TCR beta chains. Among the CMV-associated chains, a few were confirmed in vitro as specific for CMV antigens.

Using immunoSEQ multiplex PCR, the repertoire was profiled, and TCRdb retains in-frame clones only, with some absent. The repertoire holds tens of thousands of clones, with 95% to 98% as singletons. V usage is TRBV12-5 and J usage is TRBJ2-4; TRBD2 matches 7 bases. Input material: PBMCs. This receptor was obtained from a man aged 18 to 29 in good health and CMV-seronegative. The CDR3 coding sequence is TGTGCTAGTGGTCCCACGGGAGGTATAACCAAAAACATTCAGTACTTC. Encoded protein: CASGPTGGITKNIQYF.